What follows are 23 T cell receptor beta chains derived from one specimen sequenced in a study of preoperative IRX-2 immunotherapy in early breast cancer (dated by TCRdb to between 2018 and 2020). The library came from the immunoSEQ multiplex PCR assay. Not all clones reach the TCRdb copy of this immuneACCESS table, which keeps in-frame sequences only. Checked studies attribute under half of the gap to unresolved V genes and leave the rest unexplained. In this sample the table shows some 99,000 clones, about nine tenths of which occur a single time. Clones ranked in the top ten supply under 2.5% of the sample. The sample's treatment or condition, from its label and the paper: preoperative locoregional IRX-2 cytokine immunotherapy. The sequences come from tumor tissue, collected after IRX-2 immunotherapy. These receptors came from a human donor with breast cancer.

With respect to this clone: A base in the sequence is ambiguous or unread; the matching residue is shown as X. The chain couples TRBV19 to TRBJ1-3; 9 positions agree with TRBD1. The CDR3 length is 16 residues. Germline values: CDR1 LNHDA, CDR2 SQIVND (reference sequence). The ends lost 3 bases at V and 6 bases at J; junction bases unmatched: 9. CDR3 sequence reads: CASSIRLGQGXNTIYF. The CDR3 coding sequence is TGTGCCAGTAGTATTCGTCTTGGACAGGGGRTAAACACCATATATTTT.

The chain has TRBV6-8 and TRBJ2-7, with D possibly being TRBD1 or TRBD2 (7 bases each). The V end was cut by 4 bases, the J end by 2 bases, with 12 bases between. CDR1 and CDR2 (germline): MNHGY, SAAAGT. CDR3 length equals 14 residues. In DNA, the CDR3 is TGTGCCAGCAGTTCACAGGGGAGGGCCTACGAGCAGTACTTC. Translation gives CASSSQGRAYEQYF.

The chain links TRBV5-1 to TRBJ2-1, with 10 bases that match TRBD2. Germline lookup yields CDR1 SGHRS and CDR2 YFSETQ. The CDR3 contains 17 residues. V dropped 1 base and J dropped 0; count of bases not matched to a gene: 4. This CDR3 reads CASSLSGGVSSYNEQFF. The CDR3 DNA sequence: TGCGCCAGCAGCTTGAGCGGGGGGGTAAGCTCCTACAATGAGCAGTTCTTC.

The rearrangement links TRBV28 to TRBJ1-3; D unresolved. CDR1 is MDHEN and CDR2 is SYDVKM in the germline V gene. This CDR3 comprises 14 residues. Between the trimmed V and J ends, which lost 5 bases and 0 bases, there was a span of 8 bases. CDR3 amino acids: CASSQESSGNTIYF. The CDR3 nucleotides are TGTGCCAGCAGTCAGGAGAGCTCTGGAAACACCATATATTTT.

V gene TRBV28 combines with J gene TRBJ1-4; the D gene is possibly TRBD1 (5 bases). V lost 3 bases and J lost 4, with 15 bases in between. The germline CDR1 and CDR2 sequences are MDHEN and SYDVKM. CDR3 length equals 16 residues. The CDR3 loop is CASSLPRDRGNEKLFF. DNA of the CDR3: TGTGCCAGCAGTTTGCCGAGGGATAGGGGTAATGAAAAACTGTTTTTT. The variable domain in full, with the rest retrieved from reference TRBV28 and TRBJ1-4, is DVKVTQSSRYLVKRTGEKVFLECVQDMDHENMFWYRQDPGLGLRLIYFSYDVKMKEKGDIPEGYSVSREKKERFSLILESASTNQTSMYLCASSLPRDRGNEKLFFGSGTQLSVL.

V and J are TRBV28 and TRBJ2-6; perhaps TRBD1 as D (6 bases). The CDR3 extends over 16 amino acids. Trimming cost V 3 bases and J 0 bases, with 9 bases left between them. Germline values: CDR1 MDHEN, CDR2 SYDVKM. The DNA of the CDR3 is TGTGCCAGCAGTTTCCGGGACAACTCTGGGGCCAACGTCCTGACTTTC. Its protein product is CASSFRDNSGANVLTF.

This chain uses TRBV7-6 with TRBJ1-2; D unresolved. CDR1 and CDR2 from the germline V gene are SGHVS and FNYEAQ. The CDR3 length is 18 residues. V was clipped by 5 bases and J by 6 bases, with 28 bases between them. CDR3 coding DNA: TGTGCCAGCAGCCCCCTCGCTGGCAAGACACACCTGCTTGATGGCTACACCTTC. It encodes CASSPLAGKTHLLDGYTF.

In DNA form, the CDR3 reads TGTGCCAGCAGCTATGGACTAAACACCGGGGAGCTGTTTTTT. The encoded protein is CASSYGLNTGELFF. The chain links TRBV14 to TRBJ2-2; D is possibly TRBD2 (6 bases). This CDR3 contains 14 residues. Germline assignment: CDR1 SGHDN and CDR2 FVKESK. The V and J ends lost 5 bases and 2 bases respectively, with 9 bases between them.

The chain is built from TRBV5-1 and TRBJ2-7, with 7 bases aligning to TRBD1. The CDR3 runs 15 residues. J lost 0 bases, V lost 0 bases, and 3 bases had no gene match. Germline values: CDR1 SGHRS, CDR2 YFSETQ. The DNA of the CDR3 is TGCGCCAGCAGCTTGGGAGGGACAGCCTCCTACGAGCAGTACTTC. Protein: CASSLGGTASYEQYF.

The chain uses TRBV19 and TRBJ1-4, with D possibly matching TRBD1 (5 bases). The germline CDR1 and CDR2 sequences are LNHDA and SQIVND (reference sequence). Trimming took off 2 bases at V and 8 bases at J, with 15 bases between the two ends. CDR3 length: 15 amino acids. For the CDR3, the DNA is TGTGCCAGTAGTATACAGGGACGCTCAGGGGAAAAACTGTTTTTT. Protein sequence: CASSIQGRSGEKLFF.

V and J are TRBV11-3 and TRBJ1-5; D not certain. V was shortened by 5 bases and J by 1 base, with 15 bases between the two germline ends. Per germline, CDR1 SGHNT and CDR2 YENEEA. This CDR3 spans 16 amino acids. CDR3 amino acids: CASSPRTGNSNQPQHF. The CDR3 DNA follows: TGTGCCAGCAGCCCGAGGACTGGAAACAGCAATCAGCCCCAGCATTTT. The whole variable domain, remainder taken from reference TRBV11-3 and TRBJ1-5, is EAGVVQSPRYKIIEKKQPVAFWCNPISGHNTLYWYLQNLGQGPELLIRYENEEAVDDSQLPKDRFSAERLKGVDSTLKIQPAELGDSAVYLCASSPRTGNSNQPQHFGDGTRLSIL.

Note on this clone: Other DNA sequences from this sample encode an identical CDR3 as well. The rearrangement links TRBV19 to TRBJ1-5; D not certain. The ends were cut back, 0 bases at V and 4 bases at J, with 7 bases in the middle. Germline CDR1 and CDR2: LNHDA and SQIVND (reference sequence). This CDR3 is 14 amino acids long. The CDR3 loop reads CASSIEGPNQPQHF. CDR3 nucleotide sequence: TGTGCCAGTAGTATAGAAGGCCCTAATCAGCCCCAGCATTTT.

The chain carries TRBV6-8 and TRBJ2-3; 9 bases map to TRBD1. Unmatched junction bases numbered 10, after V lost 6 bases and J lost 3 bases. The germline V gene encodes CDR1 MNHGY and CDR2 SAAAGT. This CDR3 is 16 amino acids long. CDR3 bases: TGTGCCAGCAGCCCCGCGCGACAGGGGGTTACAGATACGCAGTATTTT. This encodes CASSPARQGVTDTQYF.

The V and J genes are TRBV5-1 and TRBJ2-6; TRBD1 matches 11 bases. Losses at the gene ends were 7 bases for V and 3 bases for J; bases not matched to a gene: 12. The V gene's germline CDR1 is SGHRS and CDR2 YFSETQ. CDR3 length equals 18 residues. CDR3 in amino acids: CASSPVGQGAGGANVLTF. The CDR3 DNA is TGCGCCAGCTCCCCGGTAGGACAGGGGGCGGGTGGGGCCAACGTCCTGACTTTC.

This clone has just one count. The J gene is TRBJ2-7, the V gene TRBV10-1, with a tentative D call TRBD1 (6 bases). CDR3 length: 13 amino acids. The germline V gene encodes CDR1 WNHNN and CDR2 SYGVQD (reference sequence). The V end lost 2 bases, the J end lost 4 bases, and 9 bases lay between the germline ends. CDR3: CASSEAGEYEQYF. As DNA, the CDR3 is TGCGCCAGCAGTGAGGCAGGGGAATACGAGCAGTACTTC.

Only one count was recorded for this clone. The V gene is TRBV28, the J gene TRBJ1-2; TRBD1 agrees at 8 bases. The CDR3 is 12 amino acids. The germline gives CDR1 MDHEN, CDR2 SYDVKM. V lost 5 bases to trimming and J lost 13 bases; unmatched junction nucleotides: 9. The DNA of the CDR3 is TGTGCCAGCAGTCAAAGGACAGGGAAAGGCACCTTC. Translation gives CASSQRTGKGTF.

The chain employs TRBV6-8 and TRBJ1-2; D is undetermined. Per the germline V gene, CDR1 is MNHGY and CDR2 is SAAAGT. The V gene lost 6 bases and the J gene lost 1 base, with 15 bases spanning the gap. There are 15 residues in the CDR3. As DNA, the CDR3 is TGTGCCAGCAGAAACCCCGGTGCCGTTAACTATGGCTACACCTTC. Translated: CASRNPGAVNYGYTF.

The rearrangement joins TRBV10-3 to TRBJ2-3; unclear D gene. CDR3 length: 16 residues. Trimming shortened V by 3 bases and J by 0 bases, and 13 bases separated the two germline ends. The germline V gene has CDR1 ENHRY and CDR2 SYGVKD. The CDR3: CAISDTRPPSTDTQYF. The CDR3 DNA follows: TGTGCCATCAGTGATACTCGACCTCCTAGCACAGATACGCAGTATTTT.

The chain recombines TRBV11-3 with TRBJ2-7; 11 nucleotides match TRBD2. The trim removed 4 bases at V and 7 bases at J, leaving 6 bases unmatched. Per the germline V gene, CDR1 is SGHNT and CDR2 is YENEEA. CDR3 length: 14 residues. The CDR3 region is CASSSTGTSGEQYF. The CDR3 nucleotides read TGTGCCAGCAGCTCAACCGGGACTAGCGGAGAGCAGTACTTC.

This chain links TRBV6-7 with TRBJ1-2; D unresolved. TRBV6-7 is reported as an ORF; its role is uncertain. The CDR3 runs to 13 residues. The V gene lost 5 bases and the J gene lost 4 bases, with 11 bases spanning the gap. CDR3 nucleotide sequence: TGTGCCAGCAGTGCCCGGGTCTCCTATGGCTACACCTTC. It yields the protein CASSARVSYGYTF.

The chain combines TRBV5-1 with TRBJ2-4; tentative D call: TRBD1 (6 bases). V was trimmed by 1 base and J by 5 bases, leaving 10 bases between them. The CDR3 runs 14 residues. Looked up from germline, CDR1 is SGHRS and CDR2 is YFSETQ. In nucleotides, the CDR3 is TGCGCCAGCAGCTTGTCAGGGGCAGAAAACATTCAGTACTTC. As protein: CASSLSGAENIQYF. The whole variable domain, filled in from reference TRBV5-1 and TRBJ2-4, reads KAGVTQTPRYLIKTRGQQVTLSCSPISGHRSVSWYQQTPGQGLQFLFEYFSETQRNKGNFPGRFSGRQFSNSRSEMNVSTLELGDSALYLCASSLSGAENIQYFGAGTRLSVL.

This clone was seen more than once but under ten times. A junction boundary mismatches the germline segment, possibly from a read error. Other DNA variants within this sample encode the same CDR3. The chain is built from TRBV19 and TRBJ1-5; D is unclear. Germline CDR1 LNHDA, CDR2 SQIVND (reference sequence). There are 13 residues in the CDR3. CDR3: CASSIPGDQPQHF. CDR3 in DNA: TGTGCTAGTAGTATCCCCGGAGACCAGCCCCAGCATTTT.

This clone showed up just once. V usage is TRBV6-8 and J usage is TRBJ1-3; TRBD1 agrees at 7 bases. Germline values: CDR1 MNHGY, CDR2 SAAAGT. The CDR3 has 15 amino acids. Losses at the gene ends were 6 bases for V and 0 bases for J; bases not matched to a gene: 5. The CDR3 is CASRSGGCSGNTIYF. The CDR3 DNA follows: TGTGCCAGCAGGTCAGGGGGATGCTCTGGAAACACCATATATTTT.